The clone carrying this TCR beta chain was counted many times. The germline gene is not matched at one end of the junction; a read error may be the cause. In germline, CDR1 is DFQATT, CDR2 SNEGSKA (reference sequence). The CDR3 has 12 amino acids. This sample stems from a study of identical twins. MiXCR, applied by TCRdb to the 5' RACE reads, yields one record per CDR3 protein. The sample yields about 700,000 distinct CDR3 sequences, approximately 6.1% seen once. The rearrangement uses TRBV20-1 and TRBJ2-5, with D tentatively TRBD2 (6 bases). This TCR was recovered from a young man in good health. The sample comprised naive T cells sorted from blood. The CDR3 here is CSAREWEENQYF. The CDR3 DNA is TGCAGTGCTAGAGAATGGGAGGAGAACCAGTACTTC.